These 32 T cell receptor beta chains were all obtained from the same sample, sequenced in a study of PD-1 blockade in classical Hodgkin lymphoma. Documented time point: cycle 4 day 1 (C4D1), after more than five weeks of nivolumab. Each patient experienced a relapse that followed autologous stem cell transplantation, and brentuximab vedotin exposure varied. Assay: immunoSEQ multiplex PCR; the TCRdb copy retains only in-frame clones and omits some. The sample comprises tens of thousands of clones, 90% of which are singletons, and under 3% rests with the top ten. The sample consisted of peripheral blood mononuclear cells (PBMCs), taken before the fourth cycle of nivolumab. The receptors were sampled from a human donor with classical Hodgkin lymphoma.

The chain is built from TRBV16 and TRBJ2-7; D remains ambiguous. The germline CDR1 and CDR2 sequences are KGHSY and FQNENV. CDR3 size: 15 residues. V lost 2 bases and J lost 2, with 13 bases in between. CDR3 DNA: TGTGCCAGCAGCCAAGGACGCTTTCTTACCTACGAGCAGTACTTC. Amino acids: CASSQGRFLTYEQYF.

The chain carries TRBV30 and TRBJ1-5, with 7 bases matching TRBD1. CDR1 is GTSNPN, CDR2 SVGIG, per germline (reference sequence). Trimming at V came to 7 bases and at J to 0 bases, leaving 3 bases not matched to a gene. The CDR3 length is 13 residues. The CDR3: CAYRGLSNQPQHF. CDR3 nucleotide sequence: TGTGCCTACAGGGGCCTTAGCAATCAGCCCCAGCATTTT.

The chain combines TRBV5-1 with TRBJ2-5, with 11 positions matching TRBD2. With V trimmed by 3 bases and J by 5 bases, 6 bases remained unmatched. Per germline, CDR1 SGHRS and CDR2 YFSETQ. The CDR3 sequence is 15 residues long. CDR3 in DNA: TGCGCCAGCAGCTCCGGACTAGCGGGCGGTGAGACCCAGTACTTC. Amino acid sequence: CASSSGLAGGETQYF.

The CDR3 DNA sequence: TGCGCCAGCAGCCCAAGGGACTACACAGATACGCAGTATTTT. It is translated as CASSPRDYTDTQYF. This chain connects TRBV5-1 to TRBJ2-3, with 7 positions matching TRBD2. V lost 4 bases and J lost 2; bases outside the gene matches: 4. Looked up from germline, CDR1 is SGHRS and CDR2 is YFSETQ. This CDR3 comprises 14 residues.

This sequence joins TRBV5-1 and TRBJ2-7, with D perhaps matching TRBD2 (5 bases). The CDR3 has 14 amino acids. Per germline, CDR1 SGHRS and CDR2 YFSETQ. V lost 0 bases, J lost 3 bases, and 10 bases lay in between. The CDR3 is CASSLAGIDYEQYF. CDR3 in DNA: TGCGCCAGCAGCTTGGCGGGAATCGACTACGAGCAGTACTTC.

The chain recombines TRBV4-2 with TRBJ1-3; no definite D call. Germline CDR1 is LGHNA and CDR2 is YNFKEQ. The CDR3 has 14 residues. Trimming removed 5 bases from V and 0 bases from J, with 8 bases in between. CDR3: CASSEVVSGNTIYF. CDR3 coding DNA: TGTGCCAGCAGCGAGGTCGTCTCTGGAAACACCATATATTTT.

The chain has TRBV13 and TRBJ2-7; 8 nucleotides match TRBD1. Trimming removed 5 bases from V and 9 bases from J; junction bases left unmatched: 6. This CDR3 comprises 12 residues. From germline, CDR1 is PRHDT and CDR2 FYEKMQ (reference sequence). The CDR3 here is CASSGQGGGQYF. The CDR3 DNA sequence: TGTGCCAGCAGCGGACAGGGAGGTGGGCAGTACTTC.

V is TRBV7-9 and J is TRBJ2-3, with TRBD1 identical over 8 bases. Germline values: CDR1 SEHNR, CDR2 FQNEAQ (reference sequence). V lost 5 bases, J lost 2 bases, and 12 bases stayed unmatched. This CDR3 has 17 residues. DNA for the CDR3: TGTGCCAGCAGCCCCTATCCAGGGGGCATGAACACAGATACGCAGTATTTT. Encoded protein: CASSPYPGGMNTDTQYF.

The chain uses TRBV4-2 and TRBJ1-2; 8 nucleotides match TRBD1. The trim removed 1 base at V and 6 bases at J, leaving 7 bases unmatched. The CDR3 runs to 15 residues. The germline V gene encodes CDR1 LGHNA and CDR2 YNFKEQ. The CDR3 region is CASSQVSQGVNGYTF. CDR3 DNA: TGTGCCAGCAGCCAAGTTTCACAGGGGGTGAATGGCTACACCTTC.

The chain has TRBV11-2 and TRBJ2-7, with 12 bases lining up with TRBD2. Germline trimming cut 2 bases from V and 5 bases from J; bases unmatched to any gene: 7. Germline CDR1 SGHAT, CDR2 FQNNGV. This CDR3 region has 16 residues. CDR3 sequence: CASSLLTSGGFDEQYF. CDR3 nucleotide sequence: TGTGCCAGCAGCTTACTGACTAGCGGGGGTTTTGACGAGCAGTACTTC.

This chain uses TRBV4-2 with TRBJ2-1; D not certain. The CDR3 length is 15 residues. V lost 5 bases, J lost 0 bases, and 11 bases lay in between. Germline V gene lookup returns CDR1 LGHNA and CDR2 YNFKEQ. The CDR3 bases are TGTGCCAGCAGCTTTGATAGCAGCTCCTACAATGAGCAGTTCTTC. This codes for CASSFDSSSYNEQFF.

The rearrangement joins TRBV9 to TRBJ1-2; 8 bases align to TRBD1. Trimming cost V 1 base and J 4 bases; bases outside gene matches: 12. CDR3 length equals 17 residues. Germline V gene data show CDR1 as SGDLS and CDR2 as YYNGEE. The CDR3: CASSVPPGQAWPYGYTF. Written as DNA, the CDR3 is TGTGCCAGCAGCGTACCACCGGGACAGGCATGGCCCTATGGCTACACCTTC.

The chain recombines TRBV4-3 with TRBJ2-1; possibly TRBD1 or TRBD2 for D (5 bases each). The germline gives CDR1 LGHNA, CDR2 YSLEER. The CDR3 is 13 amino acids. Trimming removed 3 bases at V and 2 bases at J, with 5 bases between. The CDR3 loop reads CASSQGAYNEQFF. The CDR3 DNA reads TGCGCCAGCAGCCAGGGGGCCTACAATGAGCAGTTCTTC.

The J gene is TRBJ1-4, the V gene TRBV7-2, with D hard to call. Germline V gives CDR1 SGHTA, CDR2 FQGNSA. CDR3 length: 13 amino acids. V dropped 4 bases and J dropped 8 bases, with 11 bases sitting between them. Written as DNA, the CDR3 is TGTGCCAGCAGCTCTTTTCAAGAAGAAAAACTGTTTTTT. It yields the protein CASSSFQEEKLFF.

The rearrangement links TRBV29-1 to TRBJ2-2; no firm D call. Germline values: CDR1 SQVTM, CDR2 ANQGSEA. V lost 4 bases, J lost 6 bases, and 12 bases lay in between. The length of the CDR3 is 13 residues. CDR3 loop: CSVVGSEAGELFF. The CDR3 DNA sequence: TGCAGCGTTGTAGGTTCAGAGGCCGGGGAGCTGTTTTTT.

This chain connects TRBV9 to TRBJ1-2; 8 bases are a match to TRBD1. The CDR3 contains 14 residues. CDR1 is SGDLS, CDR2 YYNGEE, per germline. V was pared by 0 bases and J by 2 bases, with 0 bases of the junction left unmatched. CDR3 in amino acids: CASSVDRGNYGYTF. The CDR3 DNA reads TGTGCCAGCAGCGTAGACAGGGGGAACTATGGCTACACCTTC.

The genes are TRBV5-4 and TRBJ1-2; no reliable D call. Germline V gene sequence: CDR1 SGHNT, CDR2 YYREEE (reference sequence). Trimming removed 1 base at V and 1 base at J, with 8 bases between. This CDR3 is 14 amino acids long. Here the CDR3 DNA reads TGTGCCAGCAGCTTGTTCGGGTTTAACTATGGCTACACCTTC. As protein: CASSLFGFNYGYTF.

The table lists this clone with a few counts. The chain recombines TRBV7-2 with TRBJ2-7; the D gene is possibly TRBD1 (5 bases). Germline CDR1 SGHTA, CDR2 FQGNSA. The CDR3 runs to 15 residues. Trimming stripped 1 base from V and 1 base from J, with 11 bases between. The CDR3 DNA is TGTGCCAGCAGCTTAGGGCAGGGTGTTTCCTACGAGCAGTACTTC. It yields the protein CASSLGQGVSYEQYF.

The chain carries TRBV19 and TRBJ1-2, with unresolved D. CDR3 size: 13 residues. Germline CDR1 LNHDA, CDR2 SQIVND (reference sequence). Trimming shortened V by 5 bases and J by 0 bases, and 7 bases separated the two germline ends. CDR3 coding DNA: TGTGCCAGTAGTTGGACCACTAACTATGGCTACACCTTC. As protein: CASSWTTNYGYTF.

As DNA, the CDR3 is TGCGCCAGCAGCCACGGGGACATGAACACTGAAGCTTTCTTT. Translating it yields CASSHGDMNTEAFF. The rearrangement links TRBV4-1 to TRBJ1-1; the D gene is possibly TRBD1 (6 bases). Trimming cost V 3 bases and J 0 bases, with 8 bases left between them. CDR1 and CDR2 (germline): MGHRA, YSYEKL. CDR3 length: 14 amino acids.

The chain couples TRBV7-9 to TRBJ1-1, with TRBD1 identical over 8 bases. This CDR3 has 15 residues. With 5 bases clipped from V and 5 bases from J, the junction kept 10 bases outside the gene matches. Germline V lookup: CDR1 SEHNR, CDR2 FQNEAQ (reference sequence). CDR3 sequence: CASSHGGQGATEAFF. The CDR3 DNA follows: TGTGCCAGCAGCCACGGGGGGCAGGGGGCTACTGAAGCTTTCTTT.

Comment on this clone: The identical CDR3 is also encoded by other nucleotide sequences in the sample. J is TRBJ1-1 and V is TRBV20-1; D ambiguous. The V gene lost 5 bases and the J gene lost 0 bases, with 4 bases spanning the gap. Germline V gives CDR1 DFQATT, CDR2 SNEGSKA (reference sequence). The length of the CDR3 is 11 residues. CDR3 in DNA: TGCAGTGCTCACCTGAACACTGAAGCTTTCTTT. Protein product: CSAHLNTEAFF.

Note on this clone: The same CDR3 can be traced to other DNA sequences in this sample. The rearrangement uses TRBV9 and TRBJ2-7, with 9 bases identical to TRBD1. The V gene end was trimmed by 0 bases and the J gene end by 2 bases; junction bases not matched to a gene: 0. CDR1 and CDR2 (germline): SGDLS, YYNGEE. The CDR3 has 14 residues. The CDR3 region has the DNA TGTGCCAGCAGCGTAGGACAGGGGGCCTACGAGCAGTACTTC. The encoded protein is CASSVGQGAYEQYF.

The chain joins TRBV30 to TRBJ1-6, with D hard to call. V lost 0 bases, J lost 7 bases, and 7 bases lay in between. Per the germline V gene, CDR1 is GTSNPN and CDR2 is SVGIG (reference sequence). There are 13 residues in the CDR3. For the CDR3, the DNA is TGTGCCTGGAGTGTAAAGGAGAATTCACCCCTCCACTTT. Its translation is CAWSVKENSPLHF.

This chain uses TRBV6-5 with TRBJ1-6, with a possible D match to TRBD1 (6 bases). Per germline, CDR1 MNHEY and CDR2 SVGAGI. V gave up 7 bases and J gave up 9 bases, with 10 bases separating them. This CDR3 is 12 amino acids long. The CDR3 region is CASNTGISPLHF. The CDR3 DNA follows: TGTGCCAGCAACACAGGGATTTCACCCCTCCACTTT.

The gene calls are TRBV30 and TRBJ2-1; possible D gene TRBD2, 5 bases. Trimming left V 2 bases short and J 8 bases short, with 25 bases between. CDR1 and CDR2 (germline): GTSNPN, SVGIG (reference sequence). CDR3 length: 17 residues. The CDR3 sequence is CAWSPSLVRGPWYEQFF. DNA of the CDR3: TGTGCCTGGAGTCCCTCCCTAGTCCGGGGTCCCTGGTATGAGCAGTTCTTC. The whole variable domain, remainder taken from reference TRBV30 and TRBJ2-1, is SQTIHQWPATLVQPVGSPLSLECTVEGTSNPNLYWYRQAAGRGLQLLFYSVGIGQISSEVPQNLSASRPQDRQFILSSKKLLLSDSGFYLCAWSPSLVRGPWYEQFFGPGTRLTVL.

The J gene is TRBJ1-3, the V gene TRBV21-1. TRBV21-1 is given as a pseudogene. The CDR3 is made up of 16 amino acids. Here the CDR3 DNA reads TGTGCCAGCAACCTACGGGGCAGGGCTAGTGGAAACACCATATATTTT. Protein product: CASNLRGRASGNTIYF.

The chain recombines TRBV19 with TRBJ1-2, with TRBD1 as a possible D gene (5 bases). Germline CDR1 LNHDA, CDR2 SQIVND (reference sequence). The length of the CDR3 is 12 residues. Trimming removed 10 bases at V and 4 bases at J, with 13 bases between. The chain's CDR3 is CATQGIGYGYTF. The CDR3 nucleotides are TGTGCCACCCAGGGAATCGGCTATGGCTACACCTTC.

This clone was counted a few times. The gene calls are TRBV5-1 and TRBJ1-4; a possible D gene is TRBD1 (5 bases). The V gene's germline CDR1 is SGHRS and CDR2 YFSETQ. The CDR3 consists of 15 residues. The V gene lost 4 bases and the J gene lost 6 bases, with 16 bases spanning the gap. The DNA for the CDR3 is TGCGCCAGCAGCCGACTCACATTGGGGGATGAAAAACTGTTTTTT. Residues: CASSRLTLGDEKLFF.

The CDR3 here is CASSLTGANEKLFF. CDR3 sequence (DNA): TGTGCCAGCAGCTTAACCGGGGCTAATGAAAAACTGTTTTTT. The chain couples TRBV7-9 to TRBJ1-4; D gene uncertain. The CDR3 loop spans 14 amino acids. CDR1 and CDR2 (germline): SEHNR, FQNEAQ (reference sequence). The V end lost 2 bases, the J end lost 3 bases, and 7 bases lay between the germline ends. Variable domain in full (rest from reference TRBV7-9 and TRBJ1-4): DTGVSQNPRHKITKRGQNVTFRCDPISEHNRLYWYRQTLGQGPEFLTYFQNEAQLEKSRLLSDRFSAERPKGSFSTLEIQRTEQGDSAMYLCASSLTGANEKLFFGSGTQLSVL.

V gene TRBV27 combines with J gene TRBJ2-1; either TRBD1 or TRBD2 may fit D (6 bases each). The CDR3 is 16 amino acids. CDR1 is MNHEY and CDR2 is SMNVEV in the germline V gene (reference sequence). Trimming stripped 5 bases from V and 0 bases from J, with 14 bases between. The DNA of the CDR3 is TGTGCCAGCAGTCTCAACGGGGGCATCTCCTACAATGAGCAGTTCTTC. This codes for CASSLNGGISYNEQFF.

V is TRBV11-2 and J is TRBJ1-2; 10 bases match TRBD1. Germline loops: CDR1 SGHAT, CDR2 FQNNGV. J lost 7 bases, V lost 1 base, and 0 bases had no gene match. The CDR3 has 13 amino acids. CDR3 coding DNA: TGTGCCAGCAGCTTAGGACAGGGGGCTGGCTACACCTTC. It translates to CASSLGQGAGYTF.